A selection of T cell receptor beta chains follows, all from one sample in a study of OX40 agonist ivuxolimab in advanced cancers. Data came from immunoSEQ multiplex PCR; TCRdb stores just in-frame clones and leaves some out. The sample carries 35,000 to 40,000 clones, 80% to 95% recorded once. The sample in question was CD4+ or CD8+ T cells sorted from blood, obtained in a trial of the OX40 agonist ivuxolimab. These receptors were obtained from an adult with an advanced solid tumor such as melanoma, head and neck, liver or kidney cancer. CDR3s include the opening cysteine and the closing phenylalanine or tryptophan. D genes are given only for firm matches. Expanded clones are given a class, and other clones once, few, many or no size at all.

d_call,v_call,clone_size,j_call,cdr3_nt,cdr3_aa
.,TRBV30,.,TRBJ1-1,TGTGCCTGGAGTGACAACACTGAAGCTTTCTTT,CAWSDNTEAFF
.,TRBV28,.,TRBJ2-7,TGTGCCAGCAGCTCTACCTACTACGAGCAGTACTTC,CASSSTYYEQYF
.,TRBV27,.,TRBJ2-7,TGTGCCAGCAGTAGGGCAGAGAGCTCCTACGAGCAGTACTTC,CASSRAESSYEQYF
TRBD2,TRBV29-1,.,TRBJ2-2,TGCAGCGTTGAAGATTGGTCTAGCGGGAGGACAAAAACCGGGGAGCTGTTTTTT,CSVEDWSSGRTKTGELFF
.,TRBV20-1,once,TRBJ2-7,TGCAGTGCTCTTACAGCCTACGAGCAGTACTTC,CSALTAYEQYF
.,TRBV6-5,.,TRBJ2-7,TGTGCCAGCAGTGAAACTGGTAGCTCCTACGAGCAGTACTTC,CASSETGSSYEQYF
.,TRBV5-1,.,TRBJ2-1,TGCGCCAGCAGCTTAACGGACCATAAGAGTAATGAGCAGTTCTTC,CASSLTDHKSNEQFF
.,TRBV7-9,once,TRBJ2-5,TGTGCCAGCAGGTCCCTTTGGGCCACAGGGGAGACCCAGTACTTC,CASRSLWATGETQYF
.,TRBV7-2,.,TRBJ2-3,TGTGCCAGCAGCTTAGTAAAAGGAGGGGCAGATACGCAGTATTTT,CASSLVKGGADTQYF
.,TRBV19,once,TRBJ1-4,TGTGCCAGTAGGGCGGGTTCAACTAATGAAAAACTGTTTTTT,CASRAGSTNEKLFF
.,TRBV2,.,TRBJ2-7,TGTGCCAGCAGAGAAAGGCCTTCGAGCTCCTACGAGCAGTACTTC,CASRERPSSSYEQYF
.,TRBV7-3,.,TRBJ2-1,TGTGCCAGCAGCTTCTCAGGGAGCTCCTACAATGAGCAGTTCTTC,CASSFSGSSYNEQFF
TRBD2,TRBV10-3,.,TRBJ2-2,TGTGCCATCAGTTCGCTTAGCGGGAGAGGGAATCCGGCCGGGGAGCTGTTTTTT,CAISSLSGRGNPAGELFF
TRBD1,TRBV9,.,TRBJ1-4,TGTGCCAGCAGCGAACAGGGGGCCCCAAATGAAAAACTGTTTTTT,CASSEQGAPNEKLFF
.,TRBV28,.,TRBJ1-1,TGTGCCAGCAGTTTATCCCCCGAGAAGGAATTAATCGAAGCTTTCTTT,CASSLSPEKELIEAFF
.,TRBV5-1,.,TRBJ2-3,TGCGCCAGCAGCTTTTCAGCACGTCTCTCCACAGATACGCAGTATTTT,CASSFSARLSTDTQYF
TRBD2,TRBV27,.,TRBJ2-7,TGTGCCAGCAGTCGACTAGCGGGAAGCCACGAGCAGTACTTC,CASSRLAGSHEQYF
.,TRBV2,once,TRBJ1-1,TGTGCCAGCAGCTTCGGGACCGTGAACACTGAAGCTTTCTTT,CASSFGTVNTEAFF
.,TRBV7-8,once,TRBJ1-2,TGTGCCAGCAGCTTAGGGAGCTCGTCGACAAACTATGGCTACACCTTC,CASSLGSSSTNYGYTF
.,TRBV5-1,.,TRBJ2-7,TGCGCCAGCTCTTCACCGGGGTACGAGCAGTACTTC,CASSSPGYEQYF
.,TRBV14,medium-sized,TRBJ2-1,TGTGCCAGCAGCCAGACAAGAATCAATGAGCAGTTCTTC,CASSQTRINEQFF
.,TRBV11-2,once,TRBJ2-1,TGTGCCAGCAGCCCAGGAGGTCTTGGGAGCAGGGGGGGATACAATGAGCAGTTCTTC,CASSPGGLGSRGGYNEQFF
.,TRBV19,.,TRBJ2-2,TGTGCCAGTAGTATAAGCGGACCCGGGGAGCTGTTTTTT,CASSISGPGELFF